The source of this T cell receptor beta chain is a study of blood T cell repertoires in COVID-19. The assay was immunoSEQ multiplex PCR, and TCRdb's table has in-frame clones only and misses some. In the table there are approximately 200,000 clones, 88% of which are singletons. V trimming: 5 bases; J trimming: 0 bases; junction bases outside the gene matches: 5. Germline V gene lookup returns CDR1 KGHDR and CDR2 SFDVKD. The CDR3 spans 16 residues. The clonotype originates from a man younger than 30 with active or convalescent COVID-19. Specimen: peripheral blood. The V gene is TRBV24-1, the J gene TRBJ2-1, with 8 bases matching TRBD2. CDR3 bases: TGTGCCACCAGTGGGGGGACTAGAGGCTCCTACAATGAGCAGTTCTTC. Its protein is CATSGGTRGSYNEQFF.